This T cell receptor beta chain was recovered during a study of early T cells in non-severe SARS-CoV-2 infection. About the research overall: The input, bulk RNA from unsorted whole blood, was sequenced, and chains were unpaired.

This clonotype has only a few counts. The antigen is unknown. Unique molecular identifiers were affixed to single, distinct cDNA molecules. TCRdb used MiXCR to reprocess the 5' RACE reads, holding one entry per CDR3 protein. The table shows about 60,000 distinct CDR3 sequences, with around 13% occurring only once. V lost 4 bases to trimming and J lost 0 bases; unmatched junction nucleotides: 11. Germline V gene data show CDR1 as SGHNT and CDR2 as YENEEA. The length of the CDR3 is 18 residues. Study-level results: Anti-spike CD8 specificities were favored by VDJdb matching, whose results missed private and CD4 specificities.

The chain employs TRBV11-3 and TRBJ2-2; 7 bases agree with TRBD1. The TCR comes from an adult who was a healthcare worker with PCR-confirmed SARS-CoV-2 infection or an uninfected control (not recorded which). Sequencing was done on a sample of whole blood. The CDR3 DNA reads as TGTGCCAGCAGCTCACGGACAGGCTTGATCGCGAACACCGGGGAGCTGTTTTTT. This sequence encodes CASSSRTGLIANTGELFF.